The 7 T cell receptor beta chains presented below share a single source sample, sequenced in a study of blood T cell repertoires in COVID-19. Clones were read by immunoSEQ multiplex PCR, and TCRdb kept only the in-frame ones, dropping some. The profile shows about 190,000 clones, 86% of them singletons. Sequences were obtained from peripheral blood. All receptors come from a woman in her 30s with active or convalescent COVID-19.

The CDR3 nucleotides are TGTGCCAGCAGCCCGCTAGGGCGGGTCCAGAACACCGGGGAGCTGTTTTTT. Translation: CASSPLGRVQNTGELFF. The genes are TRBV7-9 and TRBJ2-2, with D perhaps matching TRBD2 (5 bases). The CDR3 spans 17 residues. CDR1 SEHNR and CDR2 FQNEAQ come from the germline V gene (reference sequence). Trimming pared 5 bases from V and 1 base from J, leaving 17 bases between.

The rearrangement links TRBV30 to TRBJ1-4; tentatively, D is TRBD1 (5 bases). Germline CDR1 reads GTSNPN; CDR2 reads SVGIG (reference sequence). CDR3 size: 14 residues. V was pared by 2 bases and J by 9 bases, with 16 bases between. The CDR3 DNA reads TGTGCCTGGAGTTATGGCCAGGGTGGTCAAAAACTGTTTTTT. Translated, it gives CAWSYGQGGQKLFF.

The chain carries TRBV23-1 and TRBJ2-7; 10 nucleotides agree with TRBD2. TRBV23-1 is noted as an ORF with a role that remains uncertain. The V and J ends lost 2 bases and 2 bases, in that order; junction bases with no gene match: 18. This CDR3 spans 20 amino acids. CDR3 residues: CASSQPRSSIRTSGTYEQYF. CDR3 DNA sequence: TGCGCCAGCAGTCAACCCAGATCCTCGATCAGGACTAGCGGTACCTACGAGCAGTACTTC.

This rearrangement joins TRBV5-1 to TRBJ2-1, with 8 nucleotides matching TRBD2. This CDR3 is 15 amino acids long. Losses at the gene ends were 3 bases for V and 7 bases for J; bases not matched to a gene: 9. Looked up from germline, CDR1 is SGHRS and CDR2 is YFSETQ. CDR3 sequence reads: CASSSGGGEENEQFF. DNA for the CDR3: TGCGCCAGCAGCTCGGGAGGGGGAGAAGAGAATGAGCAGTTCTTC.

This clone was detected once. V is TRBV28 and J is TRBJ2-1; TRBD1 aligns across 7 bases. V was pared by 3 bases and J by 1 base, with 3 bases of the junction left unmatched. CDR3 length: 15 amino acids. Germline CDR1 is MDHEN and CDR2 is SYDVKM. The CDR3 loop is CASSFSGGSYNEQFF. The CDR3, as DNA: TGTGCCAGCAGTTTTTCAGGGGGATCCTACAATGAGCAGTTCTTC.

The CDR3 DNA sequence: TGTGCCAGCAGCAATGACAGGGGGTGGGTTAATTCACCCCTCCACTTT. Translating it yields CASSNDRGWVNSPLHF. This chain uses TRBV7-9 with TRBJ1-6, with TRBD1 matching 9 bases. The CDR3 consists of 16 residues. Germline CDR1 reads SEHNR; CDR2 reads FQNEAQ (reference sequence). The junction had 8 bases not matched to a gene; V was cut back by 5 bases and J by 6 bases.

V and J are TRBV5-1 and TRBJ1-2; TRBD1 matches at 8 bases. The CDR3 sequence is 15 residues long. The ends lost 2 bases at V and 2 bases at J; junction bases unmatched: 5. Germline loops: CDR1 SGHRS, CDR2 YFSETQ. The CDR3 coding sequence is TGCGCCAGCAGCTTAGATGGGACAGGCAACTATGGCTACACCTTC. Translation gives CASSLDGTGNYGYTF.